Reported below is one T cell receptor (beta chain). The PCR made use of 60 Vbeta and 13 Jbeta primers. The data were produced by immunoSEQ multiplex PCR, yet TCRdb's version contains in-frame clones alone and is incomplete. The table has about 160,000 clones, 76% seen once. These data come from a study of cytomegalovirus exposure and HLA in healthy donors. Between the trimmed V and J ends, which lost 4 bases and 4 bases, there was a span of 4 bases. This CDR3 comprises 11 residues. Germline loops: CDR1 WNHNN, CDR2 SYGVQD (reference sequence). The V call is TRBV10-1, the J call TRBJ2-5; D is undetermined. This receptor was taken from a man aged 60 to 69 in good health and CMV-seronegative. The sequencing input was PBMCs. CDR3 sequence (DNA): TGCGCCAGCAGTGGCGGAGAGACCCAGTACTTC. Translating it yields CASSGGETQYF.